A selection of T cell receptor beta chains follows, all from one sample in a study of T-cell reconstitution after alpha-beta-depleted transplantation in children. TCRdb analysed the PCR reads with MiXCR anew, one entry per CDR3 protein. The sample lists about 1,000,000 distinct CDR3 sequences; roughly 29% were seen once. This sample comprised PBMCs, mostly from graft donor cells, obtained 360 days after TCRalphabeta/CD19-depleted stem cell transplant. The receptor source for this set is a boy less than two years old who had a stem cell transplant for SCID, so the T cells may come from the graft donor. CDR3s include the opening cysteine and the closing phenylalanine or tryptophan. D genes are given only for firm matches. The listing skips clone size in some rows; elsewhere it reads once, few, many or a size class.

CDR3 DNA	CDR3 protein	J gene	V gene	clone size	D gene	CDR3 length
TGCAGTGCTAGAGACCCGGGAGGCAACACAGATACGCAGTATTTT	CSARDPGGNTDTQYF	TRBJ2-3	TRBV20-1	few	TRBD2	15
TGCGCCAGCAGCCAAGCAGTACGGGCGGGGGGCTACGAGCAGTACTTC	CASSQAVRAGGYEQYF	TRBJ2-7	TRBV4-1	.	TRBD2	16
TGTGCCAGCAGCTCCGGGACTGTCTATGGCTACACCTTC	CASSSGTVYGYTF	TRBJ1-2	TRBV7-8	.	.	13
TGTGCCAGCAGCTTAGCTGGGGGACTAGCGACCATCAATGAGCAGTTCTTC	CASSLAGGLATINEQFF	TRBJ2-1	TRBV7-2	few	TRBD2	17
TGCGCCAGCAGCTCCGCTCGCAGCAGGAAGAACACCGGGGAGCTGTTTTTT	CASSSARSRKNTGELFF	TRBJ2-2	TRBV5-1	.	.	17
TGTGCCAGCCGGGACAGCTCCCCTACGGAGCAGTACTTC	CASRDSSPTEQYF	TRBJ2-7	TRBV25-1	once	TRBD1	13
TGCAGTGCTGCGAGGGCAGATACGCAGTATTTT	CSAARADTQYF	TRBJ2-3	TRBV20-1	.	.	11
TGCGCCAGCAGCTTGGTAGTGACGGGCCTTGGCACTGAAGCTTTCTTT	CASSLVVTGLGTEAFF	TRBJ1-1	TRBV5-1	few	.	16
TGTGCCAGCATCTTGATCCAAAACATTCAGTACTTC	CASILIQNIQYF	TRBJ2-4	TRBV21-1	.	.	12
TGCAGTGCCCACACGCGGGGGCGGTGGGAGACCCAGTACTTC	CSAHTRGRWETQYF	TRBJ2-5	TRBV20-1	.	.	14
TGCAGCGCTATTGGATGGGGAAGCAATGAAAAACTGTTTTTT	CSAIGWGSNEKLFF	TRBJ1-4	TRBV29-1	few	.	14
TGTGCCAGTCTTCCGGGGTACGGGGCCAACGTCCTGACTTTC	CASLPGYGANVLTF	TRBJ2-6	TRBV6-2/TRBV6-3	.	.	14
TGTGCCAGCAGCCGTCACAGGGTAAACACTGAAGCTTTCTTT	CASSRHRVNTEAFF	TRBJ1-1	TRBV12-3/TRBV12-4	.	.	14
TGTGCCAGCAGTTTTCAGGGGGCGACCCACGAGCAGTACTTC	CASSFQGATHEQYF	TRBJ2-7	TRBV12-3/TRBV12-4	few	TRBD1	14
TGCGCCAGCAGCCAGGGACCGTCCCCCTACGAGCAGTACTTC	CASSQGPSPYEQYF	TRBJ2-7	TRBV4-1	.	.	14
TGTGCCAGCAGCACTCTGTCGGAACTGTTTTTT	CASSTLSELFF	TRBJ1-4	TRBV28	.	.	11
TGTGCCAGCAGTTACTCGAATCTGGGACGCGCTTTCTTT	CASSYSNLGRAFF	TRBJ1-1	TRBV6-5	.	.	13
TGTGCCTGGAGTGTCTATAGCGGGGCCTACGAGCAGTACTTC	CAWSVYSGAYEQYF	TRBJ2-7	TRBV30	.	TRBD2	14
TGCACCCTGCGGAAGTGGGGGGAGAACACCGGGGAGCTGTTTTTT	CTLRKWGENTGELFF	TRBJ2-2	TRBV20-1	.	.	15
TGTGCCAGCAGCTGGGGGGACAGGGAATTCAATGAGCAGTTCTTC	CASSWGDREFNEQFF	TRBJ2-1	TRBV11-2	few	TRBD1	15
TGTGCCAGCAGTTTAAGGTTCGGGGCAGATCAGTTCTTC	CASSLRFGADQFF	TRBJ2-1	TRBV12-3/TRBV12-4	.	.	13
TGTGCCAGCAGCATCGGACACACAACTAATGAAAAACTGTTTTTT	CASSIGHTTNEKLFF	TRBJ1-4	TRBV7-9	.	.	15
TGTGCCAGCAGCCCCGACCCCGGGAGGGAGCAGTACTTC	CASSPDPGREQYF	TRBJ2-7	TRBV7-3	once	TRBD2	13
TGCAGTGCTAGAAAGCCTAGCGGGGTTCCTAGCACAGATACGCAGTATTTT	CSARKPSGVPSTDTQYF	TRBJ2-3	TRBV20-1	few	TRBD2	17
TGTGCCAGCGGCAGCGGGGGTAGTGAGGAGACCCAGTACTTC	CASGSGGSEETQYF	TRBJ2-5	TRBV28	.	TRBD2	14
TGTGCCAGCAGCGTAGCCGGGACAGGGTGCGAAAAACTGTTTTTT	CASSVAGTGCEKLFF	TRBJ1-4	TRBV9	few	TRBD1	15
TGTGCCACCCAGGGGATAAGGACAGATACGCAGTATTTT	CATQGIRTDTQYF	TRBJ2-3	TRBV15	few	.	13
TGTGCCAGCAGCGGCGGACTAGCGGGGTTAGAGACCCAGTACTTC	CASSGGLAGLETQYF	TRBJ2-5	TRBV6-1	.	TRBD2	15
TGTGCCAGCAGTTGGGTAGCGGGGGGCTCGATGTTCGAGACCCAGTACTTC	CASSWVAGGSMFETQYF	TRBJ2-5	TRBV28	.	TRBD2	17
TGTGCCATCCAGGACACTACTACATACGAGCAGTACTTC	CAIQDTTTYEQYF	TRBJ2-7	TRBV24-1	many	.	13
TGCGCCAGCAGCCAAGATTGGGGGGGAAACCCCAAGACCCAGTACTTC	CASSQDWGGNPKTQYF	TRBJ2-5	TRBV4-1	.	TRBD2	16
TGCAGTGCTAGAGCCCGCCAGGGGGATGAAAAACTGTTTTTT	CSARARQGDEKLFF	TRBJ1-4	TRBV20-1	.	TRBD1	14
TGTGCCAGCAGCTTCTATCCATCCTCAGGGAGCAATCAGCCCCAGCATTTT	CASSFYPSSGSNQPQHF	TRBJ1-5	TRBV7-2	.	.	17
TGTGCCAGCAGCCAGAAGGGACAGGCCTACACTGAGCAGTTCTTC	CASSQKGQAYTEQFF	TRBJ2-1	TRBV7-6	.	TRBD1	15
TGTGCCAGCAGCCTGACTAGCCCCACCGGGGAGCTGTTTTTT	CASSLTSPTGELFF	TRBJ2-2	TRBV7-3	.	TRBD2	14
TGTGCCAGCAGCATGACTAGCGGGGGGAATCCGTGGGATGAGCAGTTCTTC	CASSMTSGGNPWDEQFF	TRBJ2-1	TRBV12-3/TRBV12-4	few	TRBD2	17
TGTGCCAGCAGCTTACCTAACCGGGACTCCGATGGCGATGAGCAGTTCTTC	CASSLPNRDSDGDEQFF	TRBJ2-1	TRBV7-9	.	.	17
TGTGCCAGCAGTCTCGAGGGGGTTGGACAAGAGACCCAGTACTTC	CASSLEGVGQETQYF	TRBJ2-5	TRBV12-3/TRBV12-4	few	.	15
TGCAGCGTTGAGGACCCTCTAGCGACGGATACGCAGTATTTT	CSVEDPLATDTQYF	TRBJ2-3	TRBV29-1	.	.	14